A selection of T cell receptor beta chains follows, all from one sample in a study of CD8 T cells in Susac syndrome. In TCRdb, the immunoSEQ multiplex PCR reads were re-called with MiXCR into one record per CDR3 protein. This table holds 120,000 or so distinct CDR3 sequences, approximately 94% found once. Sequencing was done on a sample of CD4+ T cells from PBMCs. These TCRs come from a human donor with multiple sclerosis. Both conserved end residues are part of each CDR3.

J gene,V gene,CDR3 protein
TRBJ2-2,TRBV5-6,CASSFASGELFF
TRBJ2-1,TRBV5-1,CASSLGLARSNEQFF
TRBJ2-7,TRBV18,CASSRSASSYEQYF
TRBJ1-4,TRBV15,CATSFSGTVGEKLFF
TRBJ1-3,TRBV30,CAWSVLGNTIYF
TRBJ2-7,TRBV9,CASSPPGLAGEQYF
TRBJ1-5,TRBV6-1,CASSEIRRQPQHF
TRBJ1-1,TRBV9,CASSVAPRGEAFF
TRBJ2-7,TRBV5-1,CASTEAGTGSYEQYF
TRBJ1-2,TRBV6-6,CASTRLANYGYTF
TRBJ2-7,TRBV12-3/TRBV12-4,CASSPGPSYEQYF
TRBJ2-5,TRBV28,CASRSYTGTGAQETQYF
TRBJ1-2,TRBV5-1,CASSTNAMGGYTF
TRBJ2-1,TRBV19,CASSSGWTSGYNEQFF
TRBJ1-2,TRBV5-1,CASSLDSSYYGYTF
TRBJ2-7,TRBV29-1,CSVAGRRYEQYF
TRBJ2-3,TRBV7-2,CASSRVGGSTDTQYF
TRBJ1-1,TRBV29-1,CSARTGPLEAFF
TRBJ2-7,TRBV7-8,CASSRTESQGYEQYF
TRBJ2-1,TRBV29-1,CSVQGFTSGSSYNEQFF
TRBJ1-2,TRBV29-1,CSDANRAGYTF
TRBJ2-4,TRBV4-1,CASSQGRAGGPAKNIQYF
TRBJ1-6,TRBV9,CASSSTATDSPLHF
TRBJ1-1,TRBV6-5,CASSSSVGVANTEAFF
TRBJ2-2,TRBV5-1,CASSLGLAGAYTGELFF
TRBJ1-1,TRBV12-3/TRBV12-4,CASSLPGGLTEAFF
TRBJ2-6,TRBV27,CASTISSGANVLTF
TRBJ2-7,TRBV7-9,CASSLWGTSGIYEQYF
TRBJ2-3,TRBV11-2,CASSLGRSRNTQYF
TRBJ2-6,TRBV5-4,CASAAGGTAGANVLTF
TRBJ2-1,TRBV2,CASTRDPLYNEQFF
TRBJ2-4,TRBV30,CAWDRGGKNIQYF
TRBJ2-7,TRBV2,CASTRNSPEQYF
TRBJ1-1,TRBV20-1,CRKQQEGAFF
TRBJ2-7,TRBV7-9,CASSLAEASGSYEQYF
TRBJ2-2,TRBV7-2,CASSLRQLKNTGELFF
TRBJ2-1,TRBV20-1,CSALAGVYNEQFF